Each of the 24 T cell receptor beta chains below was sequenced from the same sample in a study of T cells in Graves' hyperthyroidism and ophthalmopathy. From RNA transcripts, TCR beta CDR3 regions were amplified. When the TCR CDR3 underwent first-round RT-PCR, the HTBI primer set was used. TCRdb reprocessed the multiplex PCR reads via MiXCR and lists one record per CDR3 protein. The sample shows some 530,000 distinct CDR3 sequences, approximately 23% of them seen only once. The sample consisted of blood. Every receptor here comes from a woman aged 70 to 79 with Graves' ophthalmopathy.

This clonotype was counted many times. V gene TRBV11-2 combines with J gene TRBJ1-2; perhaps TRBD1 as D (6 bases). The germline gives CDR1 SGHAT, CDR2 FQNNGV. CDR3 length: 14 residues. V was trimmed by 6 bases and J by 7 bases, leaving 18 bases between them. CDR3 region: CASRSTGGGPGYTF. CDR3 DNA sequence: TGTGCCAGCAGATCAACCGGGGGGGGCCCTGGCTACACCTTC.

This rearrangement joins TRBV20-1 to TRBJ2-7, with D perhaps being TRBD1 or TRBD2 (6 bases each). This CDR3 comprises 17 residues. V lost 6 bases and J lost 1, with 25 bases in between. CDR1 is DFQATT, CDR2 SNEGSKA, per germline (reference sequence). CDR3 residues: CSAPGGPGLGTSYEQYF. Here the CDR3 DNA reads TGCAGTGCCCCTGGGGGGCCGGGACTTGGGACATCCTACGAGCAGTACTTC.

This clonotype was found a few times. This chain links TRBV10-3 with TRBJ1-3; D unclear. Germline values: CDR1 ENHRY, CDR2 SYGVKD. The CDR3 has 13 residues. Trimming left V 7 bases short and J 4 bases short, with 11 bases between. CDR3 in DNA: TGTGCCATCATGCAGGTTTCCGGAAACACCATATATTTT. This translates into CAIMQVSGNTIYF.

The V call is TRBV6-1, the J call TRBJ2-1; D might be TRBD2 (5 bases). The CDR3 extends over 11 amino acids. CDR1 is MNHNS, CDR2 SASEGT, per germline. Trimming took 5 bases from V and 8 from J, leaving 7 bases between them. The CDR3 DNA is TGTGCCAGCAGTCATAGCGATGAGCAGTTCTTC. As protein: CASSHSDEQFF.

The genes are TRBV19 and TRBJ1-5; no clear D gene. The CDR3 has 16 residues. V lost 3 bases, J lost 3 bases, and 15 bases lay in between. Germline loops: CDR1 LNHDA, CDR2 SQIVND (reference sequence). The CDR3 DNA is TGTGCCAGTAGTATCCCCCTTGGTCCAGTCAATCAGCCCCAGCATTTT. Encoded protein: CASSIPLGPVNQPQHF.

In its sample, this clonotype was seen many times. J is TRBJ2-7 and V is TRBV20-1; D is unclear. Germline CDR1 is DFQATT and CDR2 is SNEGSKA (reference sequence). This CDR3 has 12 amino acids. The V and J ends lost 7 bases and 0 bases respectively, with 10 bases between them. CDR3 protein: CSVRKSSYEQYF. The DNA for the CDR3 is TGCAGTGTTAGGAAGAGCTCCTACGAGCAGTACTTC.

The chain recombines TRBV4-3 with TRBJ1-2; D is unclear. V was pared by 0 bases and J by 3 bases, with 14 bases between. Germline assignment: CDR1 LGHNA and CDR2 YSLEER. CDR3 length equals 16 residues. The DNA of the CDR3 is TGCGCCAGCAGCCAAGATTCGTCCACGGCTGACTATGGCTACACCTTC. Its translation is CASSQDSSTADYGYTF.

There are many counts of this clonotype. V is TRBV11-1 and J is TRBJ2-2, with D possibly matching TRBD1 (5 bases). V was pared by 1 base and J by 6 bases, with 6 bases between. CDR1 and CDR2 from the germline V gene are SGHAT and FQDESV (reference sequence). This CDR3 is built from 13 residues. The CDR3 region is CASSLEGAGELFF. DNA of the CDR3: TGTGCCAGCAGCTTAGAAGGGGCCGGGGAGCTGTTTTTT. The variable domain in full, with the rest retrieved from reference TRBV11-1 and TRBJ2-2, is EAEVAQSPRYKITEKSQAVAFWCDPISGHATLYWYRQILGQGPELLVQFQDESVVDDSQLPKDRFSAERLKGVDSTLKIQPAELGDSAMYLCASSLEGAGELFFGEGSRLTVL.

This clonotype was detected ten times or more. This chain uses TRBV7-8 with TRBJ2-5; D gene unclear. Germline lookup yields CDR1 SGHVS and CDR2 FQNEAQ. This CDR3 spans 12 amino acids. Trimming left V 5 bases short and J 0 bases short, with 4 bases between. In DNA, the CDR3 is TGTGCCAGCAGCACGTACCAAGAGACCCAGTACTTC. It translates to CASSTYQETQYF.

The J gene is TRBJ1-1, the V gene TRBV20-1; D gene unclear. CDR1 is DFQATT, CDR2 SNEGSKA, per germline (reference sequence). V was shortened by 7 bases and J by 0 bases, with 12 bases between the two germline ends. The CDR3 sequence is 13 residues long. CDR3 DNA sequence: TGCAGTGTTCGGGCCCTAATGAACACTGAAGCTTTCTTT. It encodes CSVRALMNTEAFF.

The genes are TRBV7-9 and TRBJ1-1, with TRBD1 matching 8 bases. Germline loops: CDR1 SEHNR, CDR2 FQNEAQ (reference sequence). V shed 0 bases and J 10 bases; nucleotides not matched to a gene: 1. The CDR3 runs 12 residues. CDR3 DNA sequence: TGTGCCAGCAGCTTAGCCACAGGGGGAGCTTTCTTT. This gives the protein CASSLATGGAFF.

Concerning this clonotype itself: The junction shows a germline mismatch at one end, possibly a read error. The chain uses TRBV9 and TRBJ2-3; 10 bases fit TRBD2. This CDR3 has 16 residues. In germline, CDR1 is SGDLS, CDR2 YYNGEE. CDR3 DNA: TGTCCCAGCAGCGTATTAGCGGGAGGAATCACAGATACGCAGTATTTT. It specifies CPSSVLAGGITDTQYF.

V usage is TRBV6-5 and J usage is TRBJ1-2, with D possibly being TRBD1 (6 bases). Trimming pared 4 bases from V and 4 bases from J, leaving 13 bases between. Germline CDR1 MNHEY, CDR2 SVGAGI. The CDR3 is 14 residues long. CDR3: CASSLGGLAYGYTF. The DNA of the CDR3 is TGTGCCAGCAGTTTGGGGGGGCTCGCCTATGGCTACACCTTC.

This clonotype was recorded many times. In DNA, the CDR3 is TGTGCCAGCAGCTTAGCGGGGGGTCTCACCTACGAGCAGTACTTC. It specifies CASSLAGGLTYEQYF. The chain carries TRBV7-2 and TRBJ2-7; possible D gene TRBD2, 6 bases. Germline V lookup: CDR1 SGHTA, CDR2 FQGNSA. V was trimmed by 0 bases and J by 2 bases, leaving 11 bases between them. The CDR3 has 15 amino acids.

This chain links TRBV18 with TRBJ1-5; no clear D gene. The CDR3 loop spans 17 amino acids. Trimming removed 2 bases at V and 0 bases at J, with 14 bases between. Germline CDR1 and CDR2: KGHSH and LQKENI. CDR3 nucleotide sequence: TGTGCCAGCTCACCAGGTGCGGTGAGCAATAGCAATCAGCCCCAGCATTTT. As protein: CASSPGAVSNSNQPQHF.

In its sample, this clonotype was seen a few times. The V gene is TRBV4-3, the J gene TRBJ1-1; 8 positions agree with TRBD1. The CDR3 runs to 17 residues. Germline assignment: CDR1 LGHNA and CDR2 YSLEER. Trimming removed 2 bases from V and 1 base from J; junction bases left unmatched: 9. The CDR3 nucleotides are TGCGCCAGCAGCCAAAATGTACGGACAGGGAGGAACACTGAAGCTTTCTTT. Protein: CASSQNVRTGRNTEAFF.

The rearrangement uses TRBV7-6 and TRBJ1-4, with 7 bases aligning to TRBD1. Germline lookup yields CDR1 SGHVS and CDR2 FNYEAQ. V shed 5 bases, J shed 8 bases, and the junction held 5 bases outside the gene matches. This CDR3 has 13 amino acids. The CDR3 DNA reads TGTGCCAGCAGCCGAGGAGGGGGCGAAAAACTGTTTTTT. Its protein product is CASSRGGGEKLFF.

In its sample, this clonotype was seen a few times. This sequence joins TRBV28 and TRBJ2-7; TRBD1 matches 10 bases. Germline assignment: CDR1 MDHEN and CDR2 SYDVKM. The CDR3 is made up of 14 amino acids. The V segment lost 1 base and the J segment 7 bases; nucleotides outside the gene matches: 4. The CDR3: CASSLSGTGEEQYF. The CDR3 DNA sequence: TGTGCCAGCAGTTTATCCGGGACAGGGGAAGAGCAGTACTTC.

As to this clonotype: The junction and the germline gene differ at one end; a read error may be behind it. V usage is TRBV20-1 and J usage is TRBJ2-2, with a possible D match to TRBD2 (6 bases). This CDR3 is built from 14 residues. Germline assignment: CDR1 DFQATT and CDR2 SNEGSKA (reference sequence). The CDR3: CSAPGLYPLGEMFF. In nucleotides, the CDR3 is TGCAGTGCCCCGGGACTCTACCCTCTCGGGGAGATGTTTTTT.

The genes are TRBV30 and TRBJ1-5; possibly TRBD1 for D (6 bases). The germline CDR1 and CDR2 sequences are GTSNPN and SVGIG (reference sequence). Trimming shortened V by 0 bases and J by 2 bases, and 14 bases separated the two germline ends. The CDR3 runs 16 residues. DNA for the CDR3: TGTGCCTGGAGTGTATTGGGGGGGCGGGGCAATCAGCCCCAGCATTTT. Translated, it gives CAWSVLGGRGNQPQHF.

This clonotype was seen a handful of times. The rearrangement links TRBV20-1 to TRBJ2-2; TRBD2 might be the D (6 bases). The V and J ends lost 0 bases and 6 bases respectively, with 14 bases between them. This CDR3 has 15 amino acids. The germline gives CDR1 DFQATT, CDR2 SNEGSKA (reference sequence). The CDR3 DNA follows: TGCAGTGCTAGAGACAGTGGAGGGACCCCCGGGGAGCTGTTTTTT. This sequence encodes CSARDSGGTPGELFF.

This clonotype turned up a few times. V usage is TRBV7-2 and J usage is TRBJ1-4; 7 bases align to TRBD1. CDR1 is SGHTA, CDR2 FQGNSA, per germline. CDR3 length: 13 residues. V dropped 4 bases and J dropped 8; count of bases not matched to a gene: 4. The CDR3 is CASSYRTGEKLFF. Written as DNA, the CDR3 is TGTGCCAGCAGCTACCGGACAGGAGAAAAACTGTTTTTT.

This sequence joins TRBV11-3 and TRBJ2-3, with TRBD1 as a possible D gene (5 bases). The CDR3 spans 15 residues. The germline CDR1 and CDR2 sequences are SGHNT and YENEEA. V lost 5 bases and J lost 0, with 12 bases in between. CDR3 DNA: TGTGCCAGCAGCCGAATGACAGCTAGCACAGATACGCAGTATTTT. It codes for CASSRMTASTDTQYF.

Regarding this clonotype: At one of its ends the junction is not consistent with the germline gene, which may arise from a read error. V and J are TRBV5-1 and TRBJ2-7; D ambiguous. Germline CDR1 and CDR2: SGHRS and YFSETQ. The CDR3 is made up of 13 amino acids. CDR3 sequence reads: CASSLDGVYERYF. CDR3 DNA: TGCGCCAGCAGCTTGGATGGCGTCTACGAGCGGTACTTC.